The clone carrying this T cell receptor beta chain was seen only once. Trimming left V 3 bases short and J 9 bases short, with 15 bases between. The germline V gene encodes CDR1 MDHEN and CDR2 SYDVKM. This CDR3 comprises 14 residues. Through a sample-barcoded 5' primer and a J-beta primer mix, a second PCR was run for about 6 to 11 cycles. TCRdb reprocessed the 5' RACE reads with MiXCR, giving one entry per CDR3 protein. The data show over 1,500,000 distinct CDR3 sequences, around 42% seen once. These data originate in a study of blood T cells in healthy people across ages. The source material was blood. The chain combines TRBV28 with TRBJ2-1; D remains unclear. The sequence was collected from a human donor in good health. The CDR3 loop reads CASSLGYRAFEQFF. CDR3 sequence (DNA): TGTGCCAGCAGTTTGGGATATCGAGCCTTTGAGCAGTTCTTC.